The entry that follows covers one TCR beta chain sequence. This sample was included in a study of blood T cell repertoires in COVID-19. As for the study in general: The study drew acute and convalescent COVID-19 samples from the United States, Italy and Spain.

The CDR3 loop spans 16 amino acids. Germline CDR1 reads SGHTA; CDR2 reads FQGNSA. The V gene lost 5 bases and the J gene lost 0 bases, with 14 bases spanning the gap. Clinical history as reported by participants underpinned cohort assignment. Sequencing used immunoSEQ multiplex PCR; TCRdb keeps in-frame clones, though not all of them. In the table there are about 270,000 clones, 90% of which are singletons. This clonotype originated in a woman in her 30s with acute COVID-19. The sample was PBMCs or T cells enriched from blood (not recorded which). The chain joins TRBV7-2 to TRBJ2-4; tentatively, D is TRBD2 (5 bases). The CDR3, as DNA: TGTGCCAGCAGCGGTACTAGGACCCTAGCCAAAAACATTCAGTACTTC. Its translation: CASSGTRTLAKNIQYF.